What follows are 23 T cell receptor beta chains derived from one specimen sequenced in a study of blood T cell repertoires in COVID-19. Generated by immunoSEQ multiplex PCR, the TCRdb table keeps only in-frame clones and is missing some. The sample has under 250,000 clones, around 90% seen once; the top ten hold 10% to 14%. Sequencing was carried out using PBMCs or T cells enriched from blood (not recorded which). All receptors derive from a man younger than 40 who had recovered from COVID-19.

The gene calls are TRBV28 and TRBJ2-3, with 9 bases matching TRBD1. Per germline, CDR1 MDHEN and CDR2 SYDVKM. CDR3 length: 16 amino acids. With 1 base clipped from V and 8 bases from J, the junction kept 10 bases outside the gene matches. The CDR3 sequence is CASSLYSTGGVITQYF. DNA for the CDR3: TGTGCCAGCAGTTTATATTCGACAGGGGGAGTGATTACGCAGTATTTT. Full variable domain (outside the CDR3, taken from reference TRBV28 and TRBJ2-3): DVKVTQSSRYLVKRTGEKVFLECVQDMDHENMFWYRQDPGLGLRLIYFSYDVKMKEKGDIPEGYSVSREKKERFSLILESASTNQTSMYLCASSLYSTGGVITQYFGPGTRLTVL.

The gene calls are TRBV7-2 and TRBJ2-7; the match to TRBD2 covers 13 bases. The J segment lost 7 bases and the V segment lost 6 bases, leaving 6 bases of the junction unmatched. CDR1 is SGHTA, CDR2 FQGNSA, per germline. The CDR3 extends over 14 amino acids. CDR3 residues: CASRLLAGGLEQYF. The CDR3 DNA reads TGTGCCAGCAGGTTACTAGCGGGAGGGTTAGAGCAGTACTTC. Combining the CDR3 with reference TRBV7-2 and TRBJ2-7 gives the whole variable domain GAGVSQSPSNKVTEKGKDVELRCDPISGHTALYWYRQSLGQGLEFLIYFQGNSAPDKSGLPSDRFSAERTGGSVSTLTIQRTQQEDSAVYLCASRLLAGGLEQYFGPGTRLTVT.

This rearrangement joins TRBV28 to TRBJ1-1; TRBD1 might be the D (6 bases). Looked up from germline, CDR1 is MDHEN and CDR2 is SYDVKM. V lost 10 bases and J lost 4, with 25 bases in between. CDR3 length equals 16 residues. Written as DNA, the CDR3 is TGTGCCACCCTCCCGGGACACGGACTGCAGGGCACTGAAGCTTTCTTT. This codes for CATLPGHGLQGTEAFF.

The genes are TRBV6-5 and TRBJ2-1, with 11 bases identical to TRBD2. The CDR3 extends over 15 amino acids. With 6 bases clipped from V and 10 bases from J, the junction kept 11 bases outside the gene matches. CDR1 and CDR2 (germline): MNHEY, SVGAGI. The CDR3 nucleotides read TGTGCCAGCAGCCCCCCGACTAGCGGGAACAGCGAGCAGTTCTTC. Protein: CASSPPTSGNSEQFF.

The chain links TRBV29-1 to TRBJ1-2, with D maybe TRBD1 (5 bases). In germline, CDR1 is SQVTM, CDR2 ANQGSEA. This CDR3 comprises 16 residues. The V end was cut by 4 bases, the J end by 0 bases, with 18 bases between. The CDR3 loop reads CSVGGVQTPSNYGYTF. The CDR3 DNA reads TGCAGCGTTGGGGGCGTACAGACCCCTTCTAACTATGGCTACACCTTC.

The CDR3 nucleotides are TGTGCCAGCAGCCAAGCCAGTGAAAAACTGTTTTTT. It translates to CASSQASEKLFF. The chain joins TRBV7-8 to TRBJ1-4; D uncertain. Trimming stripped 5 bases from V and 7 bases from J, with 8 bases between. The V gene's germline CDR1 is SGHVS and CDR2 FQNEAQ. The CDR3 runs 12 residues.

To note about this clone: The sample carries other DNA sequences with the same CDR3. This rearrangement joins TRBV7-2 to TRBJ2-7, with 10 bases lining up with TRBD2. This CDR3 contains 14 residues. Looked up from germline, CDR1 is SGHTA and CDR2 is FQGNSA. V lost 5 bases to trimming and J lost 1 base; unmatched junction nucleotides: 2. The CDR3 sequence is CASSPTSGSYEQYF. The CDR3 DNA follows: TGTGCCAGCAGCCCGACTAGCGGGTCCTACGAGCAGTACTTC.

This clone was seen only once. The chain has TRBV10-3 and TRBJ1-1; no clear D gene. Germline loops: CDR1 ENHRY, CDR2 SYGVKD. The ends were cut back, 2 bases at V and 0 bases at J, with 13 bases in the middle. The CDR3 totals 16 residues. The CDR3, as DNA: TGTGCCATCAGTGAGATCGGGTCCCTTATGAACACTGAAGCTTTCTTT. Its protein product is CAISEIGSLMNTEAFF.

The rearrangement links TRBV4-1 to TRBJ2-1, with a weak D call TRBD1 (6 bases). Trimming removed 1 base at V and 3 bases at J, with 13 bases between. This CDR3 is built from 16 residues. Germline V gene sequence: CDR1 MGHRA, CDR2 YSYEKL. The CDR3 DNA sequence: TGCGCCAGCAGCCAAGCTACACAGGGCGGCTACAATGAGCAGTTCTTC. This codes for CASSQATQGGYNEQFF.

V gene TRBV4-3 combines with J gene TRBJ1-2, with D possibly TRBD1 on 6 matching bases. V shed 0 bases and J shed 7 bases, with 12 bases lying between them. The CDR3 consists of 14 residues. Germline lookup yields CDR1 LGHNA and CDR2 YSLEER. CDR3 sequence reads: CASSQDRGYAGYTF. The CDR3 DNA is TGCGCCAGCAGCCAAGACAGGGGTTATGCTGGCTACACCTTC.

This chain's CDR3 is CASSLARGLGGYTF. The CDR3 DNA reads as TGTGCCAGCAGCTTAGCGCGTGGTCTCGGTGGCTACACCTTC. The V gene is TRBV7-2, the J gene TRBJ1-2; D is undetermined. This CDR3 contains 14 residues. Trimming shortened V by 0 bases and J by 7 bases, and 12 bases separated the two germline ends. Germline values: CDR1 SGHTA, CDR2 FQGNSA.

Here the CDR3 DNA reads TGCGCCAGCAGCTTGGCCCCGACTACTCAAGAGACCCAGTACTTC. Translated: CASSLAPTTQETQYF. The chain has TRBV5-1 and TRBJ2-5; possibly TRBD2 for D (5 bases). V was trimmed by 0 bases and J by 2 bases, leaving 11 bases between them. Germline V gene sequence: CDR1 SGHRS, CDR2 YFSETQ. The CDR3 sequence is 15 residues long. The variable domain in full, completed from reference TRBV5-1 and TRBJ2-5, reads KAGVTQTPRYLIKTRGQQVTLSCSPISGHRSVSWYQQTPGQGLQFLFEYFSETQRNKGNFPGRFSGRQFSNSRSEMNVSTLELGDSALYLCASSLAPTTQETQYFGPGTRLLVL.

V gene TRBV7-3 combines with J gene TRBJ1-5; D ambiguous. CDR3 length: 15 amino acids. The germline V gene has CDR1 SGHTA and CDR2 FQGTGA. The germline V and J ends were trimmed by 5 bases and 4 bases, with 15 bases remaining between them. CDR3 DNA sequence: TGTGCCAGCAGCAGAATTCCGGGAGAGAATCAGCCCCAGCATTTT. Translated, it gives CASSRIPGENQPQHF. Filled out from reference TRBV7-3 and TRBJ1-5, the complete variable domain reads GAGVSQTPSNKVTEKGKYVELRCDPISGHTALYWYRQSLGQGPEFLIYFQGTGAADDSGLPNDRFFAVRPEGSVSTLKIQRTERGDSAVYLCASSRIPGENQPQHFGDGTRLSIL.

Written as DNA, the CDR3 is TGCGCCAGCAGCTTGCGACAGGGGGTCTTGGACGAGCAGTACTTC. Translation gives CASSLRQGVLDEQYF. The chain is built from TRBV5-1 and TRBJ2-7, with TRBD1 matching over 9 bases. Germline CDR1 is SGHRS and CDR2 is YFSETQ. Unmatched junction bases numbered 7, after V lost 1 base and J lost 5 bases. The CDR3 has 15 residues.

The J gene is TRBJ1-3, the V gene TRBV10-3, with a tentative D call TRBD1 (6 bases). The V and J ends lost 0 bases and 3 bases respectively, with 9 bases between them. Germline V gene lookup returns CDR1 ENHRY and CDR2 SYGVKD. This CDR3 region has 15 residues. CDR3 coding DNA: TGTGCCATCAGTGAGTCGTCACAGGGTGGAAACACCATATATTTT. This encodes CAISESSQGGNTIYF.

This sequence joins TRBV12-5 and TRBJ1-5; no definite D call. The CDR3 contains 13 residues. The germline gives CDR1 LGHNT, CDR2 FRNRAP. Deletions cut 1 base from V and 5 bases from J, with 6 bases between. The DNA of the CDR3 is TGTGCTAGTGGTTTGGACTTGTATCAGCCCCAGCATTTT. Its protein product is CASGLDLYQPQHF. Variable domain in full (rest from reference TRBV12-5 and TRBJ1-5): DARVTQTPRHKVTEMGQEVTMRCQPILGHNTVFWYRQTMMQGLELLAYFRNRAPLDDSGMPKDRFSAEMPDATLATLKIQPSEPRDSAVYFCASGLDLYQPQHFGDGTRLSIL.

A note on this clone: Germline is not matched at one junction end, which may reflect a read error. This chain uses TRBV7-9 with TRBJ2-7, with 7 bases identical to TRBD2. The germline V gene encodes CDR1 SEHNR and CDR2 FQNEAQ (reference sequence). This CDR3 is 10 amino acids long. In nucleotides, the CDR3 is TGTGCCAGCAGCCTTGGACGGGAGGACTTC. Amino acids: CASSLGREDF.

The chain links TRBV6-2 or TRBV6-3 to TRBJ2-7, with 7 nucleotides matching TRBD1. The CDR3 length is 15 residues. The V and J ends lost 2 bases and 5 bases, in that order; junction bases with no gene match: 9. From germline, CDR1 is MNHEY and CDR2 SVGEGT. CDR3 loop: CASSYGLATGDEQYF. The CDR3 nucleotides are TGTGCCAGCAGTTACGGTTTGGCAACAGGGGACGAGCAGTACTTC.

CDR3 in amino acids: CASSRDSRYEQYF. The CDR3 DNA sequence: TGTGCCAGCAGCAGGGACAGCCGGTACGAGCAGTACTTC. The genes are TRBV6-1 and TRBJ2-7; 7 bases align to TRBD1. J gave up 4 bases and V 6 bases, and 6 bases lay outside the gene matches. The CDR3 is 13 residues long. Germline V CDR1 and CDR2: MNHNS, SASEGT.

This chain uses TRBV2 with TRBJ2-7, with D perhaps TRBD2 (6 bases). CDR3 length: 18 residues. In germline, CDR1 is SNHLY, CDR2 FYNNEI. The V gene lost 3 bases and the J gene lost 7 bases, with 28 bases spanning the gap. DNA of the CDR3: TGTGCCAGCAGTGACAAAAAAATTGAGCGGGCCGCTCGGGGGGAGCAGTACTTC. Translating it yields CASSDKKIERAARGEQYF.

This clone has only a few counts. This chain connects TRBV5-6 to TRBJ1-5, with 8 bases identical to TRBD1. The CDR3 length is 15 residues. V dropped 0 bases and J dropped 7; count of bases not matched to a gene: 6. Per germline, CDR1 SGHDT and CDR2 YYEEEE. The chain's CDR3 is CASSLGRTGTQPQHF. DNA of the CDR3: TGTGCCAGCAGCTTGGGGAGGACAGGGACCCAGCCCCAGCATTTT.

The chain employs TRBV27 and TRBJ2-3, with D perhaps matching TRBD2 (5 bases). The CDR3 has 15 residues. Germline V gene sequence: CDR1 MNHEY, CDR2 SMNVEV (reference sequence). Trimming took off 5 bases at V and 5 bases at J, with 17 bases between the two ends. DNA of the CDR3: TGTGCCAGCAGTACCCCGGGGTTCGAGAAAGATACGCAGTATTTT. Translating it yields CASSTPGFEKDTQYF.

The chain couples TRBV25-1 to TRBJ1-4; possibly TRBD1 for D (6 bases). The CDR3 is made up of 14 amino acids. The V end lost 8 bases, the J end lost 7 bases, and 17 bases lay between the germline ends. CDR1 and CDR2 (germline): MGHDK, SYGVNS. The CDR3 DNA reads TGTGCCAGCCAACGGACGGGAGGGGGTGAAAAACTGTTTTTT. The encoded protein is CASQRTGGGEKLFF. Full variable domain (rest looked up from reference TRBV25-1 and TRBJ1-4): EADIYQTPRYLVIGTGKKITLECSQTMGHDKMYWYQQDPGMELHLIHYSYGVNSTEKGDLSSESTVSRIRTEHFPLTLESARPSHTSQYLCASQRTGGGEKLFFGSGTQLSVL.